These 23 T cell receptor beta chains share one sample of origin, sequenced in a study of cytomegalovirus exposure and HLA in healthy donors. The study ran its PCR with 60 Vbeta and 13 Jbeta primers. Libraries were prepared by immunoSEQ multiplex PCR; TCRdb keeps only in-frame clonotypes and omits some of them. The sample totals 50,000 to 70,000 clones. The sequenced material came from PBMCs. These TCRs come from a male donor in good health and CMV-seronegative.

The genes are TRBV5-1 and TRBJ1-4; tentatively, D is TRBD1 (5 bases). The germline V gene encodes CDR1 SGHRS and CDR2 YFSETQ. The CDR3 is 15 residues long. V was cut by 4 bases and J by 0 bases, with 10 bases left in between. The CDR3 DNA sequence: TGCGCCAGCAGCGCGGGACGACCAACTAATGAAAAACTGTTTTTT. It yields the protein CASSAGRPTNEKLFF.

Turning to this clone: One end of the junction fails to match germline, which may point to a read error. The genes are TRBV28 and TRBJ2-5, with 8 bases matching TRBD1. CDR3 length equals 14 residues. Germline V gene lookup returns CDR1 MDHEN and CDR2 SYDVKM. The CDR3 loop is CASKPGGAVENQYF. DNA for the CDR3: TGTGCCAGCAAGCCAGGGGGCGCGGTGGAGAACCAGTACTTC.

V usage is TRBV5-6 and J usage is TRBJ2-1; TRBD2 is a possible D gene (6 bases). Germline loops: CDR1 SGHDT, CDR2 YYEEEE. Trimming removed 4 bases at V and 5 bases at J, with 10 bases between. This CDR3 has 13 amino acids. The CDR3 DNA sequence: TGTGCCAGCAGCCCCGGGGGAAACAATGAGCAGTTCTTC. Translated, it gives CASSPGGNNEQFF.

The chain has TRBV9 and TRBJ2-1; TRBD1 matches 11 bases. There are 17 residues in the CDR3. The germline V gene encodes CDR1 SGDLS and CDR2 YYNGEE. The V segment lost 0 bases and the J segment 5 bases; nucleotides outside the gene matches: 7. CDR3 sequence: CASSVAFKGQGDNEQFF. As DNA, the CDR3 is TGTGCCAGCAGCGTAGCTTTTAAGGGACAGGGGGACAATGAGCAGTTCTTC.

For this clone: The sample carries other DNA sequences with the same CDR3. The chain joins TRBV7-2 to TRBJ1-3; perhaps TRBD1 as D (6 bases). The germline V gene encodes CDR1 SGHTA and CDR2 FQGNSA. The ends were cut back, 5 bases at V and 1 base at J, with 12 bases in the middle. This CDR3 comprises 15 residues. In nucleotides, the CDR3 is TGTGCCAGCAGCCCCACAGGGACATCTGGAAACACCATATATTTT. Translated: CASSPTGTSGNTIYF. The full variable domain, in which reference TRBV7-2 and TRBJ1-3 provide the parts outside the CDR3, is GAGVSQSPSNKVTEKGKDVELRCDPISGHTALYWYRQSLGQGLEFLIYFQGNSAPDKSGLPSDRFSAERTGGSVSTLTIQRTQQEDSAVYLCASSPTGTSGNTIYFGEGSWLTVV.

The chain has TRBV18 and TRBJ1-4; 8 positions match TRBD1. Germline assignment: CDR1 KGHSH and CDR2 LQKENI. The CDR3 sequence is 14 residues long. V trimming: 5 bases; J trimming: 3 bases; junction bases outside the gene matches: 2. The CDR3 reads CASSKQGANEKLFF. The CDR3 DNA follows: TGTGCCAGCTCAAAACAGGGGGCTAATGAAAAACTGTTTTTT.

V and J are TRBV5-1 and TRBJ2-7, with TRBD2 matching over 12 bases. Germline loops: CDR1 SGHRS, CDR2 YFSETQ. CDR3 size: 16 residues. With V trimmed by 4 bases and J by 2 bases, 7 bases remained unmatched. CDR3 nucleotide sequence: TGCGCCAGCAGCCCGCTAGCGGGAGGGACTGCCTACGAGCAGTACTTC. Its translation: CASSPLAGGTAYEQYF.

CDR3: CASSPAGLKNTEAFF. The CDR3 nucleotides read TGCGCCAGCAGCCCAGCGGGGCTCAAGAACACTGAAGCTTTCTTT. The chain couples TRBV4-3 to TRBJ1-1; possibly TRBD1 for D (5 bases). Germline CDR1 is LGHNA and CDR2 is YSLEER. The CDR3 is 15 residues long. Trimming stripped 4 bases from V and 1 base from J, with 13 bases between.

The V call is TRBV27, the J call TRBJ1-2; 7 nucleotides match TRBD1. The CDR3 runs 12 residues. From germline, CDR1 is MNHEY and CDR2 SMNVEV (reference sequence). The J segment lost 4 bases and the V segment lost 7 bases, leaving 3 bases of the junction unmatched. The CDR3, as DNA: TGTGCCAGCACAGGGGGTGGCTATGGCTACACCTTC. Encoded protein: CASTGGGYGYTF.

CDR3: CASSDAGGSEVYEQYF. In DNA form, the CDR3 reads TGTGCCAGCAGTGATGCAGGAGGATCAGAGGTCTACGAGCAGTACTTC. The rearrangement links TRBV6-1 to TRBJ2-7; possible D gene TRBD2, 5 bases. V lost 3 bases, J lost 3 bases, and 18 bases lay in between. The length of the CDR3 is 16 residues. Germline V gene data show CDR1 as MNHNS and CDR2 as SASEGT.

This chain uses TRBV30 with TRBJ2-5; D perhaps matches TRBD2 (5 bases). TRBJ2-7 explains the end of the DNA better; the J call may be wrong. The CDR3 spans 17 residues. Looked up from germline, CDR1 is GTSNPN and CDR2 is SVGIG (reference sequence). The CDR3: CAWSVEGSSGPIYEQYF. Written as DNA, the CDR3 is TGTGCCTGGAGTGTAGAAGGGTCGAGCGGCCCAATCTACGAGCAGTACTTC.

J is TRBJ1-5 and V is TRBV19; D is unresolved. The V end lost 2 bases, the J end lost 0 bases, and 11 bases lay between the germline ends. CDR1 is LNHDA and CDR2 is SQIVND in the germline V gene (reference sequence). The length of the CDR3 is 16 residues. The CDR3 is CASSIRRSNSNQPQHF. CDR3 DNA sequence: TGTGCCAGTAGTATAAGGCGGAGTAATAGCAATCAGCCCCAGCATTTT.

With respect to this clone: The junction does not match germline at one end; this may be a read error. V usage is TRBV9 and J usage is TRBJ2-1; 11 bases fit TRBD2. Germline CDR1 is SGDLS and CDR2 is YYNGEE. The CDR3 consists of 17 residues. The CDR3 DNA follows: TGTGCCAGCAGCCCGCGGACTAGCGGGCTCTCCGACAATGAGCAGTTCTTC. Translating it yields CASSPRTSGLSDNEQFF.

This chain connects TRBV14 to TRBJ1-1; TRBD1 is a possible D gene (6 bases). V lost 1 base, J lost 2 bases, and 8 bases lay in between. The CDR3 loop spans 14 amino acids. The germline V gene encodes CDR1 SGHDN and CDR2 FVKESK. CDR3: CASSQGTANTEAFF. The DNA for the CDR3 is TGTGCCAGCAGCCAAGGGACAGCCAACACTGAAGCTTTCTTT.

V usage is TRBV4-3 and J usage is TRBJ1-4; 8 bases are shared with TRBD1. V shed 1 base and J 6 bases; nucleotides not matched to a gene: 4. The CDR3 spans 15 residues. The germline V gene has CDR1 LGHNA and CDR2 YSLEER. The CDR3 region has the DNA TGCGCCAGCAGCCAAGCACAGGGGGGAGATGAAAAACTGTTTTTT. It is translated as CASSQAQGGDEKLFF.

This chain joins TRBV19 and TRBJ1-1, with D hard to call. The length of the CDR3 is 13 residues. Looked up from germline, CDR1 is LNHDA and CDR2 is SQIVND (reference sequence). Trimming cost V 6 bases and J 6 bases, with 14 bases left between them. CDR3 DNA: TGTGCCAGTAGGCCCTGGGGAGACGCTGAAGCTTTCTTT. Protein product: CASRPWGDAEAFF.

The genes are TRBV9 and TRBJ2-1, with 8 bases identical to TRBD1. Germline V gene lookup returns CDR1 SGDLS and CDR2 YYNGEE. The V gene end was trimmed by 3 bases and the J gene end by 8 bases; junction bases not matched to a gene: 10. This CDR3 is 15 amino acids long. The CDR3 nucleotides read TGTGCCAGCAGCGGGACAGGGCAGGGGGTCGATGAGCAGTTCTTC. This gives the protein CASSGTGQGVDEQFF.

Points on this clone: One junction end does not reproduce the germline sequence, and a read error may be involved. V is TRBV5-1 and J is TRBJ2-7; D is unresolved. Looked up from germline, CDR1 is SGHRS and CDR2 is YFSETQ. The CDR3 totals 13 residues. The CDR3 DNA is TGCGCCAGCAGCTTGGCAGGCCCCTACGAGCAGTCCTTC. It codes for CASSLAGPYEQSF. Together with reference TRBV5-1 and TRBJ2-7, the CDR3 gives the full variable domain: KAGVTQTPRYLIKTRGQQVTLSCSPISGHRSVSWYQQTPGQGLQFLFEYFSETQRNKGNFPGRFSGRQFSNSRSEMNVSTLELGDSALYLCASSLAGPYEQSFGPGTRLTVT.

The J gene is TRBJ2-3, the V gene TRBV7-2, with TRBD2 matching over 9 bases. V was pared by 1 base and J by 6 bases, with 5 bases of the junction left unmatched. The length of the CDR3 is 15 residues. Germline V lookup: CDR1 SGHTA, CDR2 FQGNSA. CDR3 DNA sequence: TGTGCCAGCAGCTTAGGGCGGGGGGGCGCTGATACGCAGTATTTT. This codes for CASSLGRGGADTQYF.

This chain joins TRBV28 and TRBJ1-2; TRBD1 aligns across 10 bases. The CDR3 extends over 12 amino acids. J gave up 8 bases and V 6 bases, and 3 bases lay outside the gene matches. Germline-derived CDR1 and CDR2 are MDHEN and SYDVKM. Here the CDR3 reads CASRRTGGGYTF. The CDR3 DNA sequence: TGTGCCAGCAGGCGGACAGGGGGAGGCTACACCTTC.

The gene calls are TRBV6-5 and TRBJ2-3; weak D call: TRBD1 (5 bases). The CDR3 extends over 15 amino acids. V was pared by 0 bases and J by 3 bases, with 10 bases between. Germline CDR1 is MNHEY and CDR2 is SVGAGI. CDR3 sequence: CASSYSGQPTDTQYF. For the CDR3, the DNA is TGTGCCAGCAGTTACTCGGGGCAGCCAACAGATACGCAGTATTTT.

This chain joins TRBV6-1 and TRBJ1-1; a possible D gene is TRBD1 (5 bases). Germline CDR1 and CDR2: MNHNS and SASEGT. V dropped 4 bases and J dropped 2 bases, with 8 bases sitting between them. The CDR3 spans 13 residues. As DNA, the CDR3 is TGTGCCAGCAGTGCTGACAGAAACACTGAAGCTTTCTTT. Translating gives CASSADRNTEAFF.

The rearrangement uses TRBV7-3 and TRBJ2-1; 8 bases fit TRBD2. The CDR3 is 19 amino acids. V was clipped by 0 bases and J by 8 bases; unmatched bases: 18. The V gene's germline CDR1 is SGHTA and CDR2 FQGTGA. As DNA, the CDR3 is TGTGCCAGCAGCTTAACCCCTCTTGCCGGGACTAGGGGCGGCGATGAGCAGTTCTTC. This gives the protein CASSLTPLAGTRGGDEQFF.